This T cell receptor (beta chain) appears in the sequencing data of a study of T-cell memory formation after mild COVID-19. In the study overall: TCR clusters largely stayed donor specific.

TCRdb re-derived calls from the 5' RACE reads in MiXCR, one entry per CDR3 protein. This sample carries approximately 680 distinct CDR3 sequences, 30% to 35% of them seen once, and the ten largest clones take about 10%. This CDR3 is built from 15 residues. Between the trimmed V and J ends, which lost 0 bases and 5 bases, there was a span of 14 bases. In germline, CDR1 is DFQATT, CDR2 SNEGSKA (reference sequence). Material: PBMCs or a T cell subset sorted from them (not recorded which). This sequence originates from an adult who had mild COVID-19 (a few samples of this study predate the infection). Cell type and time point are not known. The V and J genes are TRBV20-1 and TRBJ2-1, with D possibly TRBD1 on 6 matching bases. CDR3 sequence reads: CSARDEQGLNNEQFF. Here the CDR3 DNA reads TGCAGTGCTAGAGATGAACAGGGCCTCAACAATGAGCAGTTCTTC.